This T cell receptor beta chain was recovered during a study of T cell changes during pregnancy in multiple sclerosis. Losses at the gene ends were 3 bases for V and 0 bases for J; bases not matched to a gene: 8. The V gene's germline CDR1 is LNHDA and CDR2 SQIVND (reference sequence). CDR3 length: 17 residues. The protocol was immunoSEQ multiplex PCR, while the TCRdb copy is restricted to in-frame clones and leaves out a portion. In the table there are about 44,000 clones, about 94% of which are singletons. The sequences come from CD4+ T cells from peripheral blood mononuclear cells, collected in the first trimester of pregnancy. This TCR came from a female donor with multiple sclerosis, enrolled in a pregnancy study. J is TRBJ2-4 and V is TRBV19, with 7 bases fitting TRBD2. This CDR3 reads CASSMNPAGRAKNIQYF. The CDR3 bases are TGTGCCAGTAGTATGAACCCAGCGGGGCGAGCCAAAAACATTCAGTACTTC.